This TCR beta chain is drawn from a study of beta chain features in type 1 diabetes (dated by TCRdb to 2016 to 2018). Study-level background: No differences in mean age, gender distribution, total cell number or subset yield were found between patients and healthy donors. Whereas all 30 or so donors provided naive and central memory subsets, regulatory and stem cell-like memory subsets were isolated from just 8 patients and roughly 8 healthy donors. Across all samples, almost 110 million sorted cells were examined, and cell number per subset correlated strongly with RNA yield. In the study, TCRB repertoires of sorted circulating CD4+ T cell subsets from recently diagnosed type 1 diabetes patients were compared with those of matched healthy donors. What the study reported, not specific to this receptor: Because the HLA sub-analyses included only small numbers of individuals, any influence of HLA type on TCRB rearrangement was left unresolved. Type 1 diabetes patients showed a moderate but significant shortening of TCRB CDR3 length in all four CD4+ subsets. Naive, central memory and regulatory TCRB repertoires appeared more similar among patients than among healthy donors. Because cDNA rather than genomic DNA was sequenced, highly expressing activated cells could have been over-represented, although no difference in activation and CD3 levels was found between groups. At VDJ recombination sites, type 1 diabetes patients had fewer insertions and more deleted nucleotides, which implies abnormalities in thymic rearrangement. Shorter templates might have been favored by PCR, but patient and control samples were amplified and corrected together, so both groups would have been affected equally by any skew.

Between the V and J ends, shortened by 6 bases and 0 bases respectively, the junction contains 15 bases. Its CDR3 holds 16 amino acids, cysteine through phenylalanine. Kept here is only the CDR3 DNA, which spans 48 bases and is read in frame from base 1. For CDR1 and CDR2, the germline V gene (reference sequence) lists GTSNPN and SVGIG. The High Capacity cDNA Reverse Transcription Kit was used to reverse transcribe all of the isolated RNA, meaning that expressed TCRB transcripts were what got sequenced. Deep immunoSEQ sequencing was performed on naive, central memory and regulatory T cell samples, with an average of roughly 3.6 million total reads per sample. After sorted cells were lysed in RLT buffer, RNA was extracted with DNase-treated RNeasy Micro or Mini kits, with the choice depending on cell number. Each cell subset was processed on its own to prevent cross-contamination, while patient and healthy donor samples were processed together. Using the immunoSEQ multiplex PCR, TCRB sequences were amplified from cDNA into 87-bp fragments spanning the CDR3 region. Sequencing of the amplicons was done on the Illumina HiSeq platform. The original pipeline was this. Synthetic template baselines were used to correct PCR bias computationally, reads within Hamming distance 2 were collapsed, and singletons that could not be merged were discarded. Reads were aligned against IMGT to assign V, D and J genes, CDR3 length and insertions or deletions at six rearrangement sites. Within each subset, clonotype counts were normalized to sorted cell number, after which true diversity and Gini coefficients were computed with the tcR R package. The overlap coefficient, calculated on TCRB nucleotide sequences, was used to measure repertoire sharing. As a proxy for the pre-selection repertoire, out-of-frame TCRB sequences from naive cells were analyzed. Drawn from immuneACCESS, this table holds only the in-frame rearrangements with V and J called that TCRdb kept. Clones are partly lost; checked studies trace under half to an unresolved V gene and leave the rest unexplained. That table supplies the V and J calls and clone size; D and trimming were determined from the DNA. This sample lists roughly 330,000 clones; approximately 9.9% were detected once. 0.015% to 0.02% of the sample lies in the top ten.

This clone was picked up a small number of times. Its antigen remains undetermined. One base away there is no much larger clone; base qualities are not given. From each donor, a single peripheral blood sample of about 100 mL on average was drawn into heparinised tubes. Naive, central memory, regulatory and stem cell-like memory CD4+ T cells were sorted on a BD FACSAria II using a panel including CD45RO, CCR7, CD25, CD127, CD95 and CD27. A purity above 98% was achieved for all sorted populations. Right away, PBMCs were isolated by Lymphoprep density gradient centrifugation and were stained directly, with no culture step. So that batch effects would be minimized, each experiment stained and sorted samples in pairs, pairing one healthy donor with one patient.

This TCR came from a woman aged 25 to 39 in good health. The receptor chain draws on TRBV30 and TRBJ2-6; matching of 6 bases hints at TRBD1 as the D gene. Material: naive CD4+ T cells from blood. Explained via the paper, the cell subset or site label denotes: true naive CD4+ T cells. The DNA reads TGTGCCTGCCCTTGGACAGCTACCTCTGGGGCCAACGTCCTGACTTTC. This yields the protein CACPWTATSGANVLTF.